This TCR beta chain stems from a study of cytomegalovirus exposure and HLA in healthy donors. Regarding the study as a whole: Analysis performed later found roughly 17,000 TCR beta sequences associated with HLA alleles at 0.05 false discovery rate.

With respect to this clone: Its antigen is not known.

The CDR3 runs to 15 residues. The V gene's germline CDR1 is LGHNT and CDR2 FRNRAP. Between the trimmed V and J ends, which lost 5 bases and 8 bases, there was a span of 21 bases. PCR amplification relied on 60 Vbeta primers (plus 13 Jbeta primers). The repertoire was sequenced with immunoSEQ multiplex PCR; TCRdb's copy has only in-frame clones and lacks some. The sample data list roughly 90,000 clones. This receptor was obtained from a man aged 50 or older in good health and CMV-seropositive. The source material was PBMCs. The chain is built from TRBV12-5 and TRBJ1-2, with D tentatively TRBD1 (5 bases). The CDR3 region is CASGTVRQRLGGYTF. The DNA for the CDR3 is TGTGCTAGTGGTACCGTCCGACAGAGGTTAGGAGGCTACACCTTC.